This is a list of T cell receptor beta chains from one sample in a study of CD8 T cells in Susac syndrome. TCRdb re-analysed the immunoSEQ multiplex PCR reads in MiXCR, keeping a single row per CDR3 protein. The sample yields 150,000 to 200,000 distinct CDR3 sequences, approximately 94% seen once. Sequences were obtained from CD4+ T cells from PBMCs. The origin of the receptors is a human donor with Susac syndrome. Each CDR3 is given with its conserved first and last residue. Fields, in order: clone size, J gene, D gene, V gene, CDR3 protein, CDR3 DNA. D genes are given only for firm matches. Rows may omit the clone size; those that give it use once, few, many or a size class.

abundance: NA
j_gene: TRBJ2-3
d_gene: NA
v_gene: TRBV12-2
CDR3aa: CASRLDCPAFVTDTQYF
CDR3nt: TGTGCAAGTCGCTTAGATTGTCCAGCCTTCGTCACAGATACGCAGTATTTT

abundance: once
j_gene: TRBJ1-1
d_gene: NA
v_gene: TRBV5-1
CDR3aa: CASSGYRTKNTEAFF
CDR3nt: TGCGCCAGCAGCGGTTACAGGACAAAGAACACTGAAGCTTTCTTT

abundance: NA
j_gene: TRBJ1-1
d_gene: NA
v_gene: TRBV2
CDR3aa: CASRAEMNTEAFF
CDR3nt: TGTGCCAGCAGGGCTGAGATGAACACTGAAGCTTTCTTT

abundance: NA
j_gene: TRBJ2-1
d_gene: TRBD2
v_gene: TRBV3-1
CDR3aa: CASSQYTSGGAKEQFF
CDR3nt: TGTGCCAGCAGCCAATACACTAGCGGGGGGGCCAAAGAGCAGTTCTTC

abundance: few
j_gene: TRBJ2-2
d_gene: NA
v_gene: TRBV4-1
CDR3aa: CASSRQVVTGELFF
CDR3nt: TGCGCCAGCAGCCGACAGGTTGTTACCGGGGAGCTGTTTTTT

abundance: NA
j_gene: TRBJ2-5
d_gene: TRBD2
v_gene: TRBV11-3
CDR3aa: CASSTGLAGQETQYF
CDR3nt: TGTGCCAGCAGCACAGGACTAGCGGGGCAAGAGACCCAGTACTTC

abundance: NA
j_gene: TRBJ1-6
d_gene: NA
v_gene: TRBV4-1
CDR3aa: CASSQEGPGSTSPLHF
CDR3nt: TGCGCCAGCAGCCAAGAAGGGCCCGGGAGTACTTCACCCCTCCACTTT

abundance: once
j_gene: TRBJ1-5
d_gene: NA
v_gene: TRBV5-1
CDR3aa: CASSLEGREGQPQHF
CDR3nt: TGCGCCAGCAGCTTGGAGGGCAGGGAGGGTCAGCCCCAGCATTTT

abundance: once
j_gene: TRBJ2-3
d_gene: TRBD1
v_gene: TRBV18
CDR3aa: CASSPQGATDTQYF
CDR3nt: TGTGCCAGCTCACCGCAGGGGGCCACAGATACGCAGTATTTT

abundance: NA
j_gene: TRBJ1-3
d_gene: TRBD1
v_gene: TRBV30
CDR3aa: CAWSVPGGWDTIYF
CDR3nt: TGTGCCTGGAGTGTACCAGGGGGCTGGGACACCATATATTTT

abundance: NA
j_gene: TRBJ1-5
d_gene: NA
v_gene: TRBV9
CDR3aa: CASSVGDHSNQPQHF
CDR3nt: TGTGCCAGCAGCGTAGGGGACCATAGCAATCAGCCCCAGCATTTT

abundance: NA
j_gene: TRBJ1-5
d_gene: NA
v_gene: TRBV12-3/TRBV12-4
CDR3aa: CASSRGGRGNQPQHF
CDR3nt: TGTGCCAGCAGCCGAGGAGGAAGAGGCAATCAGCCCCAGCATTTT

abundance: NA
j_gene: TRBJ2-3
d_gene: NA
v_gene: TRBV7-2
CDR3aa: CASSPQPEDTQYF
CDR3nt: TGTGCCAGCAGCCCGCAGCCAGAGGATACGCAGTATTTT

abundance: once
j_gene: TRBJ2-5
d_gene: NA
v_gene: TRBV3-1
CDR3aa: CASSQDLGVVQETQYF
CDR3nt: TGTGCCAGCAGCCAAGATCTAGGGGTTGTTCAAGAGACCCAGTACTTC

abundance: NA
j_gene: TRBJ1-2
d_gene: TRBD1
v_gene: TRBV20-1
CDR3aa: CSARERTGGGYTF
CDR3nt: TGCAGTGCTAGAGAGCGGACAGGGGGTGGCTACACCTTC

abundance: NA
j_gene: TRBJ2-1
d_gene: NA
v_gene: TRBV30
CDR3aa: CAWAGGNPYNEQFF
CDR3nt: TGTGCCTGGGCCGGAGGGAACCCCTACAATGAGCAGTTCTTC

abundance: once
j_gene: TRBJ1-4
d_gene: TRBD1
v_gene: TRBV12-3/TRBV12-4
CDR3aa: CASSTDRGFELFF
CDR3nt: TGTGCCAGCAGTACGGACAGGGGCTTCGAACTGTTTTTT

abundance: once
j_gene: TRBJ2-5
d_gene: NA
v_gene: TRBV29-1
CDR3aa: CSAPGRGISETQYF
CDR3nt: TGCAGCGCACCAGGGCGGGGTATATCGGAGACCCAGTACTTC

abundance: NA
j_gene: TRBJ1-2
d_gene: NA
v_gene: TRBV7-9
CDR3aa: CASSLRGFLYGYTF
CDR3nt: TGTGCCAGCAGTCTAAGGGGGTTCCTCTATGGCTACACCTTC

abundance: NA
j_gene: TRBJ2-7
d_gene: TRBD2
v_gene: TRBV29-1
CDR3aa: CSVSGLAGTYEQYF
CDR3nt: TGCAGCGTTTCGGGACTAGCGGGGACCTACGAGCAGTACTTC

abundance: few
j_gene: TRBJ1-1
d_gene: NA
v_gene: TRBV6-1
CDR3aa: CASSLSRMNTEAFF
CDR3nt: TGTGCCAGCAGTTTGAGCCGGATGAACACTGAAGCTTTCTTT

abundance: NA
j_gene: TRBJ2-7
d_gene: NA
v_gene: TRBV27
CDR3aa: CASRKGAEQYF
CDR3nt: TGTGCCAGCAGAAAGGGAGCCGAGCAGTACTTC

abundance: NA
j_gene: TRBJ2-2
d_gene: NA
v_gene: TRBV4-2
CDR3aa: CASSQGSLETGELFF
CDR3nt: TGTGCCAGCAGCCAAGGTTCTCTGGAGACCGGGGAGCTGTTTTTT

abundance: NA
j_gene: TRBJ1-1
d_gene: NA
v_gene: TRBV3-1
CDR3aa: CASSPGGGRAFF
CDR3nt: TGTGCCAGCAGCCCCGGAGGAGGGAGAGCTTTCTTT

abundance: NA
j_gene: TRBJ2-1
d_gene: TRBD2
v_gene: TRBV7-2
CDR3aa: CASRLGLAGGNEQFF
CDR3nt: TGTGCCAGCAGATTGGGACTTGCGGGGGGGAATGAGCAGTTCTTC

abundance: NA
j_gene: TRBJ2-5
d_gene: NA
v_gene: TRBV20-1
CDR3aa: CSARVSRETQYF
CDR3nt: TGCAGTGCTAGAGTTTCACGGGAGACCCAGTACTTC

abundance: NA
j_gene: TRBJ1-2
d_gene: NA
v_gene: TRBV7-9
CDR3aa: CASSPSGGYGYGYTF
CDR3nt: TGTGCCAGCAGCCCCAGTGGGGGGTATGGCTATGGCTACACCTTC

abundance: NA
j_gene: TRBJ1-6
d_gene: NA
v_gene: TRBV5-1
CDR3aa: CASSLTGTGDSPLHF
CDR3nt: TGCGCCAGCAGCTTGACCGGGACGGGCGATTCACCCCTCCACTTT

abundance: NA
j_gene: TRBJ2-5
d_gene: NA
v_gene: TRBV28
CDR3aa: CASSLSGLGETQYF
CDR3nt: TGTGCCAGCAGTTTATCAGGGCTGGGAGAGACCCAGTACTTC

abundance: NA
j_gene: TRBJ1-2
d_gene: NA
v_gene: TRBV29-1
CDR3aa: CSAGGRNYGYTF
CDR3nt: TGCAGCGCCGGAGGCCGAAACTATGGCTACACCTTC

abundance: NA
j_gene: TRBJ1-5
d_gene: NA
v_gene: TRBV2
CDR3aa: CASSVFGNQPQHF
CDR3nt: TGTGCCAGCAGTGTGTTCGGCAATCAGCCCCAGCATTTT

abundance: few
j_gene: TRBJ1-1
d_gene: NA
v_gene: TRBV29-1
CDR3aa: CSVARGTEAFF
CDR3nt: TGCAGCGTTGCCAGGGGCACTGAAGCTTTCTTT

abundance: NA
j_gene: TRBJ1-6
d_gene: NA
v_gene: TRBV20-1
CDR3aa: CSARPLVYNSPLHF
CDR3nt: TGCAGTGCTAGGCCGTTGGTTTATAATTCACCCCTCCACTTT

abundance: NA
j_gene: TRBJ2-1
d_gene: NA
v_gene: TRBV20-1
CDR3aa: CSARDRVGFDEQFF
CDR3nt: TGCAGTGCTAGAGACAGGGTGGGGTTCGATGAGCAGTTCTTC

abundance: NA
j_gene: TRBJ2-5
d_gene: TRBD2
v_gene: TRBV20-1
CDR3aa: CSADNPSSGEETQYF
CDR3nt: TGCAGTGCCGATAACCCGTCTAGCGGGGAGGAGACCCAGTACTTC

abundance: NA
j_gene: TRBJ2-5
d_gene: NA
v_gene: TRBV3-1
CDR3aa: CASSHYILETQYF
CDR3nt: TGTGCCAGCAGCCATTATATACTAGAGACCCAGTACTTC

abundance: NA
j_gene: TRBJ1-2
d_gene: NA
v_gene: TRBV29-1
CDR3aa: CSVEDYGYTF
CDR3nt: TGCAGCGTAGAGGACTATGGCTACACCTTC

abundance: NA
j_gene: TRBJ2-7
d_gene: NA
v_gene: TRBV25-1
CDR3aa: CASSVGQESEQYF
CDR3nt: TGTGCCAGCAGTGTTGGGCAGGAATCCGAGCAGTACTTC

abundance: NA
j_gene: TRBJ2-5
d_gene: NA
v_gene: TRBV5-1
CDR3aa: CASSSVPQETQYF
CDR3nt: TGCGCCAGCAGCTCCGTCCCCCAAGAGACCCAGTACTTC

abundance: NA
j_gene: TRBJ1-1
d_gene: NA
v_gene: TRBV20-1
CDR3aa: CSADGNTEAFF
CDR3nt: TGCAGTGCCGACGGGAACACTGAAGCTTTCTTT

abundance: NA
j_gene: TRBJ2-5
d_gene: TRBD2
v_gene: TRBV10-3
CDR3aa: CATGTSGGEETQYF
CDR3nt: TGTGCCACTGGGACTAGCGGGGGAGAAGAGACCCAGTACTTC

abundance: NA
j_gene: TRBJ2-2
d_gene: TRBD1
v_gene: TRBV5-4
CDR3aa: CASRLTGGMTGELFF
CDR3nt: TGTGCCAGCAGGTTGACAGGGGGCATGACCGGGGAGCTGTTTTTT

abundance: NA
j_gene: TRBJ2-3
d_gene: NA
v_gene: TRBV9
CDR3aa: CASSVGQTDTQYF
CDR3nt: TGTGCCAGCAGCGTAGGGCAGACAGATACGCAGTATTTT

abundance: NA
j_gene: TRBJ1-5
d_gene: NA
v_gene: TRBV5-6
CDR3aa: CASSLGLVGQPQHF
CDR3nt: TGTGCCAGCAGCTTGGGCCTGGTAGGTCAGCCCCAGCATTTT

abundance: NA
j_gene: TRBJ2-7
d_gene: TRBD1
v_gene: TRBV4-1
CDR3aa: CASSPEDRAVNEQYF
CDR3nt: TGCGCCAGCAGCCCTGAGGACAGGGCGGTCAACGAGCAGTACTTC

abundance: NA
j_gene: TRBJ1-5
d_gene: NA
v_gene: TRBV7-6
CDR3aa: CASSLRGRDQPQHF
CDR3nt: TGTGCCAGCAGCTTACGGGGGAGAGATCAGCCCCAGCATTTT

abundance: NA
j_gene: TRBJ1-5
d_gene: NA
v_gene: TRBV18
CDR3aa: CASSPSLDQPQHF
CDR3nt: TGTGCCAGCTCACCATCCTTGGATCAGCCCCAGCATTTT

abundance: NA
j_gene: TRBJ2-5
d_gene: TRBD2
v_gene: TRBV29-1
CDR3aa: CSVAGGTAQETQYF
CDR3nt: TGCAGCGTTGCGGGGGGGACGGCCCAAGAGACCCAGTACTTC